The rows below give T cell receptor beta chains drawn from one sample of a study of shared clonotypes between healthy human individuals. Assay used: immunoSEQ multiplex PCR; TCRdb lists only in-frame clones, some missing. In the table there are under 350,000 clones, over 75% of which are singletons. Specimen: memory CD8+ T cells sorted from blood. All receptors derive from a man younger than 30 in good health. CDR3s include the opening cysteine and the closing phenylalanine or tryptophan. The D gene is left open where the match is weak. The size field is filled for only some rows; it gives once, few, many or a size class.

j_call d_call clone_size v_call cdr3_aa cdr3_nt
TRBJ1-1 - - TRBV27 CASGAPLPRGTEAFF TGTGCCAGCGGTGCTCCTTTACCGAGGGGGACTGAAGCTTTCTTT
TRBJ2-7 - - TRBV19 CASSQWGWDHEQYF TGTGCCAGTAGCCAATGGGGCTGGGATCACGAGCAGTACTTC
TRBJ2-7 - - TRBV6-6 CASNHPEQYF TGTGCCAGCAACCACCCAGAGCAGTACTTC
TRBJ2-7 - few TRBV6-5 CASSYEGYEQYF TGTGCCAGCAGTTACGAGGGCTACGAGCAGTACTTC
TRBJ1-1 - - TRBV2 CASPAGNTEAFF TGTGCCAGCCCAGCGGGGAACACTGAAGCTTTCTTT
TRBJ2-2 - - TRBV2 CASSEFPIWTGELFF TGTGCCAGCAGTGAATTCCCCATTTGGACCGGGGAGCTGTTTTTT
TRBJ2-3 - - TRBV10-3 CAISEYGTDTQYF TGTGCCATCAGTGAGTATGGAACAGATACGCAGTATTTT
TRBJ2-5 TRBD1 - TRBV5-4 CASSLGQGRETQYF TGTGCCAGCAGCTTAGGACAGGGTAGGGAGACCCAGTACTTC
TRBJ2-7 - - TRBV2 CAHAADSYEQYF TGTGCCCATGCAGCTGACTCCTACGAGCAGTACTTC
TRBJ2-1 - - TRBV7-9 CASSPERDGYNEQFF TGTGCCAGCAGTCCTGAGAGGGACGGGTACAATGAGCAGTTCTTC
TRBJ2-7 TRBD1 - TRBV5-4 CASSWGHRGAYEQYF TGTGCCAGCAGCTGGGGGCACAGGGGGGCCTACGAGCAGTACTTC
TRBJ2-3 - - TRBV11-2 CASSFYHPRDGIETDTQYF TGTGCCAGCAGTTTTTACCACCCCAGGGACGGCATTGAGACAGATACGCAGTATTTT
TRBJ1-1 - - TRBV27 CASSLSLLTNTEAFF TGTGCCAGCAGTTTGTCCCTGCTTACGAACACTGAAGCTTTCTTT
TRBJ2-3 - - TRBV5-6 CASSLGGPDTQYF TGTGCCAGCAGCTTGGGGGGACCAGATACGCAGTATTTT
TRBJ2-7 - - TRBV7-9 CASSYSGTGNNEQYF TGTGCCAGCAGCTATAGCGGGACAGGGAATAACGAGCAGTACTTC
TRBJ2-3 - - TRBV5-6 CASSRVGVRASDTQYF TGTGCCAGCAGCCGGGTCGGGGTCAGGGCCTCAGATACGCAGTATTTT
TRBJ1-1 - - TRBV13 CASSLGKWGAFF TGTGCCAGCAGCTTAGGCAAATGGGGCGCTTTCTTT
TRBJ1-4 TRBD1 - TRBV6-5 CASSPQGGKLFF TGTGCCAGCAGTCCACAGGGGGGAAAACTGTTTTTT
TRBJ1-3 - - TRBV7-9 CASSLRSDGIGNTIYF TGTGCCAGCAGCTTAAGGTCAGACGGTATTGGAAACACCATATATTTT
TRBJ2-7 - - TRBV6-5 CASSYSDSLYEQYF TGTGCCAGCAGTTACTCGGACTCGCTCTACGAGCAGTACTTC
TRBJ2-7 - - TRBV18 CASSPPWAYEQYF TGTGCCAGCTCACCTCCTTGGGCCTACGAGCAGTACTTC
TRBJ1-2 - few TRBV9 CAAYGGQHYGYTF TGTGCCGCCTATGGAGGGCAGCACTATGGCTACACCTTC